This is a list of T cell receptor beta chains from one sample in a study of T cell repertoires in cytomegalovirus infection. Their specific antigens are unknown. Via MiXCR, TCRdb re-called the reads, giving one row per CDR3 protein. The profile shows fewer than 1,000,000 distinct CDR3 sequences, roughly 30% of them singletons. Sequencing used cultured CD8+ T cells from PBMCs, obtained from culture after CMV antigen stimulation. Receptors were obtained from a human donor in good health (CMV status not recorded). Some clones in this sample may be carry-over from other donors' samples. CDR3s include the opening cysteine and the closing phenylalanine or tryptophan. The D gene is left open where the match is weak. Clone size is stated in some rows and not others, as once, few, many or a class when expanded.

D gene: .
J gene: TRBJ2-2
V gene: TRBV3-1
clone size: .
CDR3 DNA: TGTGCCAGCAGCCGAACCCCCGGGGTCCCCACCGGGGAGCTGTTTTTT
CDR3 protein: CASSRTPGVPTGELFF

D gene: .
J gene: TRBJ2-7
V gene: TRBV29-1
clone size: .
CDR3 DNA: TGCAGCGTTGAAGAAACAGACGGATCCTACGAGCAGTACTTC
CDR3 protein: CSVEETDGSYEQYF

D gene: .
J gene: TRBJ2-3
V gene: TRBV11-2
clone size: .
CDR3 DNA: TGTGCCAGCAGCTTAGATGACAGAGGCACAGATACGCAGTATTTT
CDR3 protein: CASSLDDRGTDTQYF

D gene: .
J gene: TRBJ2-3
V gene: TRBV12-3/TRBV12-4
clone size: few
CDR3 DNA: TGTGCCAGCAGTTTAGTCCGCCCGGCGCAGTATTTT
CDR3 protein: CASSLVRPAQYF

D gene: .
J gene: TRBJ2-1
V gene: TRBV12-3/TRBV12-4
clone size: .
CDR3 DNA: TGTGCCAGCAGTTTTTCGAACAGGGTCAATGAGCAGTTCTTC
CDR3 protein: CASSFSNRVNEQFF

D gene: .
J gene: TRBJ2-5
V gene: TRBV6-1
clone size: few
CDR3 DNA: TGTGCCAGCAGTGAATATCAAGAACAACCCCGCGGGGAGACCCAGTACTTC
CDR3 protein: CASSEYQEQPRGETQYF

D gene: .
J gene: TRBJ1-1
V gene: TRBV7-3
clone size: .
CDR3 DNA: TGTGCCAGCAGCCTCCACCCGACAGGGAACACTGAAGCTTTCTTT
CDR3 protein: CASSLHPTGNTEAFF

D gene: .
J gene: TRBJ1-1
V gene: TRBV20-1
clone size: few
CDR3 DNA: TGCAGTGCTTCCGCCCGGAGGACATGGGCTGAAGCTTTCTTT
CDR3 protein: CSASARRTWAEAFF

D gene: .
J gene: TRBJ2-3
V gene: TRBV20-1
clone size: .
CDR3 DNA: TGCAGTGCTGGAGCAAAAGGAGATACGCAGTATTTT
CDR3 protein: CSAGAKGDTQYF

D gene: .
J gene: TRBJ2-4
V gene: TRBV4-3
clone size: few
CDR3 DNA: TGCGCCAGCAGCCAAGATAGGGGCCAACGTCGCATTCAGTACTTC
CDR3 protein: CASSQDRGQRRIQYF

D gene: TRBD1
J gene: TRBJ1-5
V gene: TRBV19
clone size: .
CDR3 DNA: TGTGCCAGTAGTTTCGACAGGGGGTGGGGCAGTCAGCCCCAGCATTTT
CDR3 protein: CASSFDRGWGSQPQHF

D gene: TRBD1
J gene: TRBJ2-7
V gene: TRBV27
clone size: few
CDR3 DNA: TGTGCCAGCAGTTATTCCTTTGGACAGGCGTCCTACGAGCAGTACTTC
CDR3 protein: CASSYSFGQASYEQYF

D gene: .
J gene: TRBJ2-4
V gene: TRBV6-5
clone size: few
CDR3 DNA: TGTGCCAGCAGTTACGGGTCAGGCCTCGGGGACATTCAGTACTTC
CDR3 protein: CASSYGSGLGDIQYF

D gene: .
J gene: TRBJ1-1
V gene: TRBV6-6
clone size: .
CDR3 DNA: TGTGCCAGCAGTTACCAAATTCGGGATCCGACCTTGTCTAACACTGAAGCTTTCTTT
CDR3 protein: CASSYQIRDPTLSNTEAFF

D gene: .
J gene: TRBJ1-4
V gene: TRBV6-2/TRBV6-3
clone size: .
CDR3 DNA: TGTGCCAGCAGTTATATCGCCAGGGCGGGAGCTAATGAAAAACTGTTTTTT
CDR3 protein: CASSYIARAGANEKLFF

D gene: TRBD1
J gene: TRBJ1-6
V gene: TRBV7-9
clone size: many
CDR3 DNA: TGTGCCAGCAGCATATGGGACAGAGAAGGATCACCCCTCCACTTT
CDR3 protein: CASSIWDREGSPLHF

D gene: .
J gene: TRBJ1-5
V gene: TRBV7-6
clone size: .
CDR3 DNA: TGTACCAGCAGCTTAAGGGGCGAGGGGCAGCCCCAGCATTTT
CDR3 protein: CTSSLRGEGQPQHF